Detailed here is one TCR beta chain. Its antigen is currently not known. At one end, the junction sequence differs from germline, possibly due to a read error. The donors were healthy, HIV-negative adults with no recently reported acute infections or vaccinations. All donors were Caucasian adults living in Nashville, Tennessee, USA. CD4+ T cells were enriched through magnetic negative selection, after which naive cells were positively selected on CD45RA and the remaining negative fraction served as the memory subset. Blood was collected by leukapheresis, and PBMCs were isolated by Ficoll-Histopaque density gradient centrifugation and then cryopreserved in liquid nitrogen vapor phase. Analytical flow cytometry was used to check the purity and quantity of every magnetically sorted T cell population. Each sorted fraction had its genomic DNA isolated and then quantified by UV absorbance on a Nanodrop 2000c.

Taken from the germline V gene (reference sequence), the CDR1 and CDR2 loops are SSHAT and FNYEAQ. The CDR3 spans 15 residues, from the cysteine through the phenylalanine. The retained sequence is limited to the CDR3, 45 bases, with the frame set at the first base. The data originate from a study of shared clonotypes between healthy human individuals (dated by TCRdb to the early 2020s). Regarding the research as a whole: A few men and a couple of women, aged 18 to 49 years, made up the cohort. For each donor, CD4 naive and CD4 memory were each given three plates, CD8 naive was given two plates, and CD8 memory was given one plate. To estimate repertoire size and how much clonotypes are shared between individuals, the study performed deep sequencing of blood TCR repertoires from a few healthy adults. To increase sequencing depth and limit assay-specific biases, TCR repertoire library preparation and sequencing were carried out by different laboratories using diverse techniques. Between about 0.94 and 8.9 billion PBMCs per donor were obtained by leukapheresis. Beyond this particular receptor, the publication reports: Sampling was restricted to blood, and TCR repertoires in tissues likely differ from the TCR repertoires found in blood. Rarefaction of sorted-subset datasets indicated incomplete sequencing despite the large sequencing depth. Higher generation probabilities were observed for clonotypes shared by all four sorted-subset donors than for non-shared clonotypes. Naive subsets generally had larger estimated clonotype richness than memory subsets. The small number of donors limited the genetic and exposure-history diversity represented. Pairwise subsampling indicated that sequencing depth was expected to affect the degree of clonotype sharing among donors. Across a few donors, roughly 5.1% of naive CD4, roughly 3.5% of naive CD8, roughly 2.3% of memory CD4, and about 0.44% of memory CD8 clonotypes were shared.

Using the deep immunoSEQ assay, TCR CDR3 regions were amplified from genomic DNA by multiplex PCR. Extracted genomic DNA from each cell subset was distributed evenly across all wells of several immunoSEQ 96-well plates, and each plate was treated as a replicate. For sorted subsets, around 0.2 ug of genomic DNA, equivalent to around 30,000 T cell genomes, went into each replicate PCR. The purified libraries were quantified using a Qubit 3.0 fluorometer, sized with a Bioanalyzer 2100, and then quantified again using the KAPA Library Quantification kit. A separate single-read 150-cycle Illumina NextSeq 550 flow cell was used to sequence each immunoSEQ 96-well plate. As for the authors' bioinformatics: Because only junctional sequences without quality scores were contained in the immunoSEQ output, filtering matching that applied to full-length reads could not be performed. Sequences were annotated with PyIR, a Python wrapper for IgBLAST v1.9, using IMGT germline references to assign V/J genes and CDR3. Reads with weak V/J assignments (E-value above 1e-6), missing CDR3, stop codons, out-of-frame junctions, or ambiguous translated residues were removed. V3J clonotypes were defined as sequences sharing the same inferred V gene, J gene, and CDR3 amino acid sequence. The percentage overlap between two repertoires was calculated by dividing the number of shared unique clonotypes by the size of the smaller repertoire. Three approaches were used to assess repertoire richness: RTK rarefaction, the Chao1 estimator, and Recon v2.1 estimates of unobserved clonotypes. OLGA was used to compute generation probabilities for all TCRbeta clonotypes that the gDNA method yielded from a handful of donors. TCRdb's version of the immuneACCESS table is confined to in-frame rearrangements and falls short of the full clone set. An unresolved V gene accounts for under half of the shortfall where checked; the remainder is of unknown origin. Clone size and the V and J calls come from that table; the DNA yielded D and trimming. The sample yields roughly 2.6 million clones; around nine tenths were counted once. The ten biggest clones cover roughly 0.15% of the sample.

Sequencing was carried out using naive CD4+ T cells sorted from blood. The sample's cell subset or site, from its label and the paper: CD45RA+ positively selected. The TCR originated in a man between 18 and 35 years old in good health. This sequence uses TRBV7-7 and TRBJ2-5; the D assignment is uncertain and may be TRBD1 or TRBD2, with 5 bases supporting each. The CDR3 in this case is CASSLVGAWGETQYF. The nucleotides read TGTGCTAGCAGCCTCGTCGGGGCCTGGGGGGAGACCCAGTACTTC.